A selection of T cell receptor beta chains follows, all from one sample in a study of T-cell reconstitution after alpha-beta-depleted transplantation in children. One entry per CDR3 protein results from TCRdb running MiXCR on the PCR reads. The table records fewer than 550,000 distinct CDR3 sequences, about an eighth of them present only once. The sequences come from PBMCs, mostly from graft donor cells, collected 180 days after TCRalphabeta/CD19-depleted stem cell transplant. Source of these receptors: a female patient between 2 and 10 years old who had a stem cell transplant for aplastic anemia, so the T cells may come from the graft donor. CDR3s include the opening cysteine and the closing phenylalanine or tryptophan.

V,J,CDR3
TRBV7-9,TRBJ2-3,CASSLASWREWTDTQYF
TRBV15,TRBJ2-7,CATSSYFYEQYF
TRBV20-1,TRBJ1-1,CSDTGHMNTEAFF
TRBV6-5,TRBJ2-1,CASSYGQGAYNEQFF
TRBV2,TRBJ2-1,CASSRTEGEQFF
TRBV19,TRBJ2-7,CASSSLGTGAYEQYF
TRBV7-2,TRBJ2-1,CASSLGLAGGDEQFF
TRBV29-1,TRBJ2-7,CSVEERVDSYEQYF
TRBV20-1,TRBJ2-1,CSASQRNEQFF
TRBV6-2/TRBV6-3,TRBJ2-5,CASSRDSRETQYF
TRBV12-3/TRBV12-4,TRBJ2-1,CASSLKPGERYEQFF
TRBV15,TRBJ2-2,CATSRGFFGELNGELFF
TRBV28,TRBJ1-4,CASRLNMATNEKLFF
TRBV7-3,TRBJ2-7,CASSLGGTDYEQYF
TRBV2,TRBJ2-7,CASSEGHRYYEQYF
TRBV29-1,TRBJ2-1,CSVERLINEQFF
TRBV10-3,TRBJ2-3,CAITRTTSTDTQYF
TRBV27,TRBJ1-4,CATRRTGETNEKLFF
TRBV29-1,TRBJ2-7,CSVVPLTGVYEQYF
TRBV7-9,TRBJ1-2,CASSSRDREAGYTF
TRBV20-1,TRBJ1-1,CSARDRWEGMNTEAFF
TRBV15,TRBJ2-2,CATSVRVFPGELFF
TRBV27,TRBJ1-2,CASSLSARGGEGYTF
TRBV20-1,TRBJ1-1,CSAAYGNTEAFF
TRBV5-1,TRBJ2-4,CASSFSGLAENIQYF
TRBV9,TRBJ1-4,CASSRARGTNEKLFF
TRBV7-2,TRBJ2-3,CASSLSRSATDTQYF
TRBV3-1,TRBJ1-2,CASSQETPYGYTF
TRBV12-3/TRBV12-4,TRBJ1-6,CASSSRSYNSPLHF
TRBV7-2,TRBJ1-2,CASSFSRYPNYGYTF
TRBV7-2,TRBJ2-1,CASSLLAPYNEQFF
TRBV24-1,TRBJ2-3,CATSERADTQYF
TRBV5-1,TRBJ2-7,CASRVGAPYEQYF
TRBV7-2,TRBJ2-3,CASRSLLLAGSTDTQYF
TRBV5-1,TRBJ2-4,CASSFGGSAAKNIQYF
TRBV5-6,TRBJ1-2,CASSNTRTGGPYNYGYTF
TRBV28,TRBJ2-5,CASSLRTLQETQYF
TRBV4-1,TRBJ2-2,CASSQARGRNTGELFF
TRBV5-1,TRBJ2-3,CASSFRDLLADTQYF
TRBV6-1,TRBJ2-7,CASSRTRDPYEQYF
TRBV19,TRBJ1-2,CASSIIATNYGYTF
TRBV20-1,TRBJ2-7,CSAATSGNYEQYF
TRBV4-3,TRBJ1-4,CASSQAYRATNEKLFF
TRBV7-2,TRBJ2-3,CASSWRTGTVTDTQYF
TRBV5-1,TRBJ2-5,CASNQMGRAQETQYF
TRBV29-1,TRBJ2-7,CSVTSGSSSYEQYF
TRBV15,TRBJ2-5,CATSSDRIQETQYF
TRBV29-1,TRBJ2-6,CSVVGTGANVLTF
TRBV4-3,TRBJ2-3,CASSQGTGSDTQYF
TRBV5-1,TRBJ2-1,CASSLGTVRGDYNEQFF
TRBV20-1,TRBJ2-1,CSAKSGGNYNEQFF
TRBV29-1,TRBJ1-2,CSVAQGAVYGYTF
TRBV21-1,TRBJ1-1,CASSESLREPCGMNTEAFF
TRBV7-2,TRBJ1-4,CASSYPPTGNNEKLFF
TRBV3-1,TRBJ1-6,CASSQRLGQGVDSYNSPLHF
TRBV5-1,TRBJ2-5,CASSQSAGEETQYF
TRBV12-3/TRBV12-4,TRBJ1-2,CASKRRHLAVGYTF
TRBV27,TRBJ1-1,CAIARTVNTEAFF